The clone carrying this T cell receptor (beta chain) was seen many times. The data are from a study of neurological immune-mediated disorders. Synthesis of cDNA used 5'RACE (with 10-nucleotide random UMIs). In TCRdb, the 5' RACE reads were re-called with MiXCR into one record per CDR3 protein. The sample lists about 32,000 distinct CDR3 sequences; roughly 15% were seen once. V shed 6 bases and J shed 1 base, with 23 bases lying between them. The CDR3 spans 18 residues. As for time point: technical triplicate 2. The receptor comes from a female donor with HTLV-1-associated myelopathy (HAM/TSP). The sequenced sample was CD4+ T cells from blood. This chain joins TRBV12-3 or TRBV12-4 and TRBJ2-3; the D gene is possibly TRBD2 (6 bases). CDR3 nucleotide sequence: TGTGCCAGCAGCCCTACCCCCGGGAGTATGATAGGCACAGATACGCAGTATTTT. Residues: CASSPTPGSMIGTDTQYF.